Below, 7 T cell receptor beta chains from the same sample are listed, as sequenced in a study of cytomegalovirus exposure and HLA in healthy donors. The study ran its PCR with 60 Vbeta and 13 Jbeta primers. Libraries were prepared by immunoSEQ multiplex PCR; TCRdb keeps only in-frame clonotypes and omits some of them. The table has roughly 60,000 clones, around two thirds seen once. What was sequenced was PBMCs. The receptors derive from a woman in her sixties or seventies in good health and CMV-seropositive.

V and J are TRBV4-1 and TRBJ1-1; TRBD1 agrees at 9 bases. The CDR3 loop spans 16 amino acids. With 1 base clipped from V and 10 bases from J, the junction kept 13 bases outside the gene matches. Germline CDR1 and CDR2: MGHRA and YSYEKL. CDR3 residues: CASSQVLRTGVPLAFF. The CDR3 DNA reads TGCGCCAGCAGCCAAGTTCTCCGGACAGGGGTACCTTTAGCTTTCTTT.

This clone was seen only a few times. CDR3: CSVEGTNPGELFF. The CDR3 bases are TGCAGCGTTGAAGGGACAAATCCCGGGGAGCTGTTTTTT. The rearrangement links TRBV29-1 to TRBJ2-2; tentatively, D is TRBD1 (5 bases). The CDR3 length is 13 residues. Germline values: CDR1 SQVTM, CDR2 ANQGSEA. Trimming pared 1 base from V and 6 bases from J, leaving 9 bases between.

The V and J genes are TRBV18 and TRBJ1-4; 9 bases are a match to TRBD1. The CDR3 length is 14 residues. The junction had 7 bases not matched to a gene; V was cut back by 6 bases and J by 8 bases. Germline-derived CDR1 and CDR2 are KGHSH and LQKENI. The CDR3 region has the DNA TGTGCCAGCTCCTTCACAGGGGGCGGCGAAAAACTGTTTTTT. Protein: CASSFTGGGEKLFF.

The DNA for the CDR3 is TGTGCCAGCAGCCCCAGGGACAGGGGGAACACTGAAGCTTTCTTT. Encoded protein: CASSPRDRGNTEAFF. The chain carries TRBV9 and TRBJ1-1; TRBD1 matches at 10 bases. Germline CDR1 and CDR2: SGDLS and YYNGEE. The CDR3 runs to 15 residues. V gave up 4 bases and J gave up 1 base; unmatched junction bases: 4.

This chain links TRBV5-1 with TRBJ1-3; D possibly corresponds to TRBD1 (6 bases). Germline V gene sequence: CDR1 SGHRS, CDR2 YFSETQ. This CDR3 is 13 amino acids long. Trimming shortened V by 6 bases and J by 4 bases, and 11 bases separated the two germline ends. The CDR3 spells CASTRDTGNTIYF. CDR3 nucleotide sequence: TGCGCCAGCACCAGGGACACCGGAAACACCATATATTTT.

The J gene is TRBJ1-2, the V gene TRBV5-6, with a weak D call TRBD1 (6 bases). V lost 3 bases and J lost 8, with 20 bases in between. There are 15 residues in the CDR3. Germline values: CDR1 SGHDT, CDR2 YYEEEE. The CDR3 spells CASSSYLTPGGGYTF. CDR3 in DNA: TGTGCCAGCAGCTCGTACCTGACCCCGGGGGGCGGCTACACCTTC.

The chain recombines TRBV11-2 with TRBJ2-5; possible D gene TRBD1, 6 bases. V lost 6 bases, J lost 5 bases, and 16 bases lay in between. This CDR3 region has 14 residues. Per germline, CDR1 SGHAT and CDR2 FQNNGV. The CDR3 DNA sequence: TGTGCCAGCAGAGCTTACAGGGAAGGGGAGACCCAGTACTTC. Protein product: CASRAYREGETQYF.